A selection of T cell receptor beta chains follows, all from one sample in a study of CD8+CD57+ T cells in acquired aplastic anemia. TCRdb processed the reads anew with MiXCR; each CDR3 protein has one entry. The data hold about 200,000 distinct CDR3 sequences, with around 49% observed a single time. Material for sequencing was sorted CD4+, CD8+, or CD8+CD57+ T cells (not recorded which) from PBMCs. The receptors originated from a human donor with aplastic anemia. Each CDR3 is given with its conserved first and last residue. A D gene is named only where the DNA matches it firmly. Rows may omit the clone size; those that give it use once, few, many or a size class.

TRBV20-1	TRBJ2-7	-	many	CSASEGRREQYF	TGCAGTGCTAGTGAGGGCCGGAGAGAGCAGTACTTC
TRBV11-3	TRBJ1-3	TRBD1	few	CASSLSGERGPRNTIYF	TGTGCCAGCAGCTTGTCAGGGGAGAGGGGGCCCCGAAACACCATATATTTT
TRBV10-3	TRBJ1-4	-	-	CAISESLGSGKVEKLFF	TGTGCCATCAGTGAGTCTTTAGGGTCTGGAAAGGTTGAAAAACTGTTTTTT
TRBV2	TRBJ1-2	-	-	CASSEEIRVYGYTF	TGTGCCAGCAGTGAGGAGATTCGGGTCTATGGCTACACCTTC
TRBV15	TRBJ2-1	TRBD1	few	CATSRVTGVNEQFF	TGTGCCACCAGCAGAGTGACAGGGGTCAATGAGCAGTTCTTC
TRBV20-1	TRBJ1-3	-	few	CSARGTVYLHGNTIYF	TGCAGTGCTAGAGGGACTGTTTACCTCCACGGAAACACCATATATTTT
TRBV6-1	TRBJ1-3	-	many	CASRVPSGNTIYF	TGTGCCAGCAGAGTCCCCTCTGGAAACACCATATATTTT
TRBV7-7	TRBJ2-3	TRBD2	-	CASSLSPASGSTDTQYF	TGTGCCAGCAGCTTAAGTCCCGCTAGCGGTAGCACAGATACGCAGTATTTT
TRBV9	TRBJ1-6	TRBD1	-	CASSPRDRHNSPLHF	TGTGCCAGCAGCCCGCGGGACAGACATAATTCACCCCTCCACTTT
TRBV7-6	TRBJ1-6	-	-	CASSVTSGASPLHF	TGTGCCAGCAGCGTGACTAGCGGGGCTTCACCCCTCCACTTT
TRBV19	TRBJ2-3	-	-	CAAQSTDTQYF	TGTGCCGCACAGAGCACAGATACGCAGTATTTT
TRBV7-2	TRBJ2-1	TRBD2	-	CASSPGTSGGYEQFF	TGTGCCAGCAGCCCTGGGACTAGCGGGGGGTATGAGCAGTTCTTC
TRBV9	TRBJ1-4	-	many	CASSPGRSWDDEKLFF	TGTGCCAGCAGCCCCGGGCGGTCGTGGGACGATGAAAAACTGTTTTTT
TRBV6-1	TRBJ2-7	-	many	CASVWEGSYEQYF	TGTGCCAGCGTTTGGGAAGGATCCTACGAGCAGTACTTC
TRBV7-9	TRBJ2-7	TRBD2	-	CASSPATRDRRLAGGGYEQYF	TGTGCCAGCAGCCCGGCAACGCGGGACAGGAGACTAGCGGGAGGGGGCTACGAGCAGTACTTC
TRBV5-1	TRBJ2-7	TRBD1	once	CASSPQGQRVYEQYF	TGCGCCAGCAGTCCTCAGGGACAGCGAGTCTACGAGCAGTACTTC
TRBV9	TRBJ2-5	-	many	CASSDGPDRVGETQYF	TGTGCCAGCAGCGACGGCCCGGATCGGGTAGGGGAGACCCAGTACTTC
TRBV5-1	TRBJ1-2	-	many	CASSVGTGTYGYTF	TGCGCCAGCAGCGTTGGAACAGGGACCTATGGCTACACCTTC
TRBV19	TRBJ2-1	-	many	CASSPSRTSYNEQFF	TGTGCCAGTAGTCCCTCAAGGACATCCTACAATGAGCAGTTCTTC
TRBV5-4	TRBJ2-3	-	few	CASSTIQQDTQYF	TGTGCCAGCAGCACGATACAACAAGATACGCAGTATTTT
TRBV5-1	TRBJ2-7	-	-	CASSNTGSSPYEQYF	TGCGCCAGCAGCAATACCGGGTCCTCACCCTACGAGCAGTACTTC
TRBV5-1	TRBJ2-2	TRBD2	many	CASTILAGALLNTGELFF	TGCGCCAGCACCATACTAGCGGGGGCCCTTCTGAACACCGGGGAGCTGTTTTTT
TRBV28	TRBJ1-4	-	many	CASSWDEKLFF	TGTGCCAGCAGTTGGGATGAAAAACTGTTTTTT
TRBV2	TRBJ2-5	TRBD2	-	CASSPGGGRGTQYF	TGTGCCAGCAGTCCGGGCGGGGGAAGAGGGACTCAGTACTTC
TRBV19	TRBJ2-7	TRBD1	-	CASSTSGQGGEEQYF	TGTGCCAGTAGTACTTCGGGACAGGGGGGGGAGGAGCAGTACTTC
TRBV25-1	TRBJ1-6	-	-	CASSEERGHYNSPLHF	TGTGCCAGCAGTGAAGAGAGAGGACATTATAATTCACCCCTCCACTTT
TRBV9	TRBJ1-1	-	-	CASSREGNTEAFF	TGTGCCAGCAGCCGGGAAGGAAATACTGAAGCTTTCTTT
TRBV2	TRBJ1-4	-	many	CASSDSPNEKLFF	TGTGCCAGCTCCGACAGCCCTAATGAAAAACTGTTTTTT
TRBV9	TRBJ1-2	-	-	CASSVEDNGYGYTF	TGTGCCAGCAGCGTAGAGGACAATGGCTATGGCTACACCTTC
TRBV9	TRBJ1-5	-	few	CASSVVGEGPINQPQHF	TGTGCCAGCAGCGTAGTTGGTGAAGGACCGATCAATCAGCCCCAGCATTTT
TRBV6-1	TRBJ2-7	TRBD1	-	CASISGTGTYEQYF	TGTGCCAGCATATCCGGGACAGGAACCTACGAGCAGTACTTC
TRBV7-9	TRBJ2-7	-	few	CASTQRLSSSYEQYF	TGTGCCAGTACCCAACGGCTCTCAAGCTCCTACGAGCAGTACTTC
TRBV5-1	TRBJ2-6	TRBD1	many	CASRTRQGAGANVLTF	TGCGCCAGCAGGACCAGACAGGGCGCTGGGGCCAACGTCCTGACTTTC
TRBV6-5	TRBJ2-7	-	many	CASSYSTVRDTYYEQYF	TGTGCCAGCAGTTACTCGACCGTGCGCGACACCTACTACGAGCAGTACTTC
TRBV10-3	TRBJ1-5	TRBD1	-	CAISGTGGQPQHF	TGTGCCATCAGCGGGACAGGGGGTCAGCCCCAGCATTTT
TRBV29-1	TRBJ2-3	-	-	CSGMDSTDTQYF	TGCAGCGGTATGGACAGCACAGATACGCAGTATTTT
TRBV7-2	TRBJ1-6	TRBD1	-	CASSTGQGGNSPLHF	TGTGCCAGCAGCACGGGACAGGGAGGGAATTCACCCCTCCACTTT
TRBV20-1	TRBJ2-3	-	many	CSASQTDTQYF	TGCAGTGCTAGCCAGACAGATACGCAGTATTTT
TRBV5-1	TRBJ2-5	-	many	CASSFRLEETQYF	TGCGCCAGCAGCTTCCGGCTAGAAGAGACCCAGTACTTC
TRBV28	TRBJ1-5	-	-	CASRHTLSSNQPQHF	TGTGCCAGCAGACACACTTTATCGAGTAATCAGCCCCAGCATTTT
TRBV5-1	TRBJ2-2	-	many	CASSLTGGQNTGELFF	TGCGCCAGCAGCTTGACCGGGGGGCAGAACACCGGGGAGCTGTTTTTT
TRBV15	TRBJ2-6	TRBD1	-	CATRTGGSSGANVLTF	TGTGCCACCCGGACAGGGGGGAGCTCTGGGGCCAACGTCCTGACTTTC
TRBV5-1	TRBJ2-1	TRBD1	once	CASSLVGTGANEQFF	TGCGCCAGCAGCTTGGTGGGGACAGGAGCCAATGAGCAGTTCTTC
TRBV5-4	TRBJ2-5	TRBD2	-	CASLQAPSGGQETQYF	TGTGCCAGCCTTCAAGCGCCTAGCGGGGGCCAAGAGACCCAGTACTTC
TRBV6-5	TRBJ1-4	-	-	CASKPGPEGEKLFF	TGTGCCAGCAAGCCTGGGCCCGAAGGTGAAAAACTGTTTTTT
TRBV14	TRBJ1-1	-	many	CASSRGQIMNTEAFF	TGTGCCAGCAGCCGCGGACAGATCATGAACACTGAAGCTTTCTTT
TRBV29-1	TRBJ1-1	TRBD1	-	CSVRRWTGGEDTEAFF	TGCAGCGTGCGAAGGTGGACAGGGGGAGAGGACACTGAAGCTTTCTTT
TRBV29-1	TRBJ2-3	TRBD1	-	CSVVHRGDTQYF	TGCAGCGTTGTTCACAGGGGAGATACGCAGTATTTT